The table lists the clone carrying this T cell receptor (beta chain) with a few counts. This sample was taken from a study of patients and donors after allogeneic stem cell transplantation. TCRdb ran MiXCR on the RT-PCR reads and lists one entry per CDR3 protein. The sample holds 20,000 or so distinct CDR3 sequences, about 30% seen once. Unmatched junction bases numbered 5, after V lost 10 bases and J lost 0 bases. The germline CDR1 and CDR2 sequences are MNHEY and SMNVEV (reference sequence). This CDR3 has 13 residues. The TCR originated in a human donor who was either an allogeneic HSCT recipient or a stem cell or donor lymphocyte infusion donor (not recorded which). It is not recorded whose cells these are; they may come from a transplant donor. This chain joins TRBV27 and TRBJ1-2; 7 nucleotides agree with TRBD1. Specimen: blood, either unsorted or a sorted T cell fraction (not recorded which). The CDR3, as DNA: TGTGCCACCGGGACAGCAGCTAACTATGGCTACACCTTC. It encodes CATGTAANYGYTF.